This T cell receptor (beta chain) comes out of a study of blood T cells in healthy people across ages. Trimming stripped 2 bases from V and 7 bases from J, with 15 bases between. Germline V gene sequence: CDR1 SGHDT, CDR2 YYEEEE. This CDR3 spans 14 amino acids. Study findings and constraints: Lack of knowledge of donor CMV status possibly confounded expanded clonotype changes. Long-lived and aged donors differed, with more naive CD4+ cells and higher diversity in the long-lived.

A sample-barcoded 5' primer and a J-beta primer mix were used in a second PCR of roughly 6 to 11 cycles. There were at least 2.5 million CDR3-containing paired-end reads obtained from each sample. TCRdb used MiXCR to reprocess the 5' RACE reads, holding one entry per CDR3 protein. In the table there are roughly 500,000 distinct CDR3 sequences, 25% to 30% of which are singletons. A few counts support this clonotype. The antigen remains undetermined. The chain has TRBV5-6 and TRBJ1-2; maybe TRBD1 (6 bases). The sample consisted of blood. This receptor was taken from a woman aged 70-85 years in good health. The CDR3 region is CASSLWRGGSGYTF. The CDR3 coding sequence is TGTGCCAGCAGCTTATGGAGGGGGGGGAGTGGCTACACCTTC.